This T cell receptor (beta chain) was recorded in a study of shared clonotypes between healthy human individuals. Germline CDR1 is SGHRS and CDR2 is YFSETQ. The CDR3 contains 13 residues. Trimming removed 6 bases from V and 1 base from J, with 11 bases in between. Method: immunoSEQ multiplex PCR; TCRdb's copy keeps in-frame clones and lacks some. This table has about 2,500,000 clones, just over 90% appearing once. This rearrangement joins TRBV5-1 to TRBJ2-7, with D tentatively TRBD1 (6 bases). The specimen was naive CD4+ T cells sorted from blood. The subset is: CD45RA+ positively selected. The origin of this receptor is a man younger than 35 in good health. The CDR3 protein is CASTQTGSYEQYF. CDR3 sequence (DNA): TGCGCCAGCACCCAAACAGGGTCCTACGAGCAGTACTTC.